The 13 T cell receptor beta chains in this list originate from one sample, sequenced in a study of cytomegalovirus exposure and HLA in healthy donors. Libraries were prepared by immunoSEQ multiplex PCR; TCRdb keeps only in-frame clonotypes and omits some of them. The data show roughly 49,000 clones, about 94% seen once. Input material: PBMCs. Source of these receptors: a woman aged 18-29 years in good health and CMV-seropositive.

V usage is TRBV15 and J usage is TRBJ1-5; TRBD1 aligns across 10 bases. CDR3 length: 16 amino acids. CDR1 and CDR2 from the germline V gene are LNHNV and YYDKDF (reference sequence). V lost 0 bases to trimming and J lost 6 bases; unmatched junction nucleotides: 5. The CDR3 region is CATSREAGQGGQPQHF. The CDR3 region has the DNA TGTGCCACCAGCAGAGAAGCTGGACAGGGGGGTCAGCCCCAGCATTTT.

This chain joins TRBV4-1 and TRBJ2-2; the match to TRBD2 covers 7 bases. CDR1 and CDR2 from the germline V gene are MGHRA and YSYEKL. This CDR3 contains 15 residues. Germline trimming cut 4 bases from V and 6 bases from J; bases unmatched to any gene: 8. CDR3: CASSPQTSLSGELFF. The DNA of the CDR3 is TGCGCCAGCAGCCCTCAGACTAGCCTCTCCGGGGAGCTGTTTTTT.

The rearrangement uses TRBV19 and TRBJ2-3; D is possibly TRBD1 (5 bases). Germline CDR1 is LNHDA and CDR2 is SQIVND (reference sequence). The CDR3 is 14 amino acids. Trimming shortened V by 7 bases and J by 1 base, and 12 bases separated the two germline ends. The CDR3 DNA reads TGTGCCAGTAAGTTGCAGGGTGGCACAGATACGCAGTATTTT. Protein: CASKLQGGTDTQYF.

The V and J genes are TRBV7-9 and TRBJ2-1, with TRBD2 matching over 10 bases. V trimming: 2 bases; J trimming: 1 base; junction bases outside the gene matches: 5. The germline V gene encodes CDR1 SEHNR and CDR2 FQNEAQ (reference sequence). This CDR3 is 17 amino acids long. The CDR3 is CASSLTLAGLSYNEQFF. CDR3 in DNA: TGTGCCAGCAGCTTAACACTAGCGGGACTATCCTACAATGAGCAGTTCTTC.

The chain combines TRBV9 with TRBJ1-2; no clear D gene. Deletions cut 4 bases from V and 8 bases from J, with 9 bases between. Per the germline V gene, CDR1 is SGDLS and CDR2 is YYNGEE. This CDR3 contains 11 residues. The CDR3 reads CASSSPPGYTF. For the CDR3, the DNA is TGTGCCAGCAGCTCCCCTCCGGGCTACACCTTC.

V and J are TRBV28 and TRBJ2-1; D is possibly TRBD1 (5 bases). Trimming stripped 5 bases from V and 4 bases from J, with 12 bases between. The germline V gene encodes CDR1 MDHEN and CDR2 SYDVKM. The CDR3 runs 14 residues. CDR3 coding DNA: TGTGCCAGCAGTCCCCCGGACAAATACAATGAGCAGTTCTTC. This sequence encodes CASSPPDKYNEQFF.

CDR3 DNA sequence: TGCGCCAGCAGCAATCAGGGGGCGAATTACGAGCAGTACTTC. Amino acid sequence: CASSNQGANYEQYF. This chain joins TRBV5-1 and TRBJ2-7; 8 nucleotides align to TRBD1. With V trimmed by 4 bases and J by 4 bases, 7 bases remained unmatched. The CDR3 is made up of 14 amino acids. Germline V lookup: CDR1 SGHRS, CDR2 YFSETQ.

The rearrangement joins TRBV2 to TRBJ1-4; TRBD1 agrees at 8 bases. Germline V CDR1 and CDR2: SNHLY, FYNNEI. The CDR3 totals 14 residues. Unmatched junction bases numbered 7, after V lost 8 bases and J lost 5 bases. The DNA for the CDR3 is TGTGCCAGCTACAGGGACAGGATAAATGAAAAACTGTTTTTT. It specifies CASYRDRINEKLFF.

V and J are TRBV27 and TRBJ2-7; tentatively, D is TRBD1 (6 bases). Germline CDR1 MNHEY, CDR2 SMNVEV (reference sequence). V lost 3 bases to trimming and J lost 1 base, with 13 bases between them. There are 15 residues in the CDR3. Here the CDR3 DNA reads TGTGCCAGCAGTTTTAGACAGGACCGTTCCTACGAGCAGTACTTC. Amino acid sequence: CASSFRQDRSYEQYF.

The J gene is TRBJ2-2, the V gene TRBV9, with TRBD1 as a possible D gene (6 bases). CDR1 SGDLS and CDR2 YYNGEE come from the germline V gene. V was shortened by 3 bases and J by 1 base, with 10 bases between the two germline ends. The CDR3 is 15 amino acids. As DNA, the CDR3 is TGTGCCAGCAGCGGGGGACACCTGAACACCGGGGAGCTGTTTTTT. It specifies CASSGGHLNTGELFF.

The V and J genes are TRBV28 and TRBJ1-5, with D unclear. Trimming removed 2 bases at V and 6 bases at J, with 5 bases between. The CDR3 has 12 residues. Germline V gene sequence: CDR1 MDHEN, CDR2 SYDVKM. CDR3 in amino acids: CASSLPGQPQHF. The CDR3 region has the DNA TGTGCCAGCAGTTTACCCGGTCAGCCCCAGCATTTT.

The CDR3 reads CASSLNPGDNEQFF. CDR3 bases: TGTGCCAGCAGCTTAAACCCAGGGGATAATGAGCAGTTCTTC. The chain links TRBV7-3 to TRBJ2-1; a weak D match, TRBD1 (6 bases). V dropped 1 base and J dropped 7 bases, with 11 bases sitting between them. CDR3 length equals 14 residues. Germline CDR1 SGHTA, CDR2 FQGTGA.

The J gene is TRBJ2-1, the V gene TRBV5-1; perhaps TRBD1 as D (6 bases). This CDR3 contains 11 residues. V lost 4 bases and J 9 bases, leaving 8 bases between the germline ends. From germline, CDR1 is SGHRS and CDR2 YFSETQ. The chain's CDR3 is CASSRQAEQFF. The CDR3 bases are TGCGCCAGCAGCCGACAGGCTGAGCAGTTCTTC.